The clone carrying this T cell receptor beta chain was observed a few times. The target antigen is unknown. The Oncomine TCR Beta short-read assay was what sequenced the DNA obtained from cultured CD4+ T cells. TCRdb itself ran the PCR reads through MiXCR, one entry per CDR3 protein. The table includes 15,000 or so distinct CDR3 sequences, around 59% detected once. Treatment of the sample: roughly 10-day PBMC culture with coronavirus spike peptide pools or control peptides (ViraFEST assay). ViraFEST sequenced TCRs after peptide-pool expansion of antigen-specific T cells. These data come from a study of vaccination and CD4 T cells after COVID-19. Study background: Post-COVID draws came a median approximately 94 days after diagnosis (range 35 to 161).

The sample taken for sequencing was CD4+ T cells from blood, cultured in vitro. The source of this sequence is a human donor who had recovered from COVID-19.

The CDR3 DNA sequence: TGTGCCAGTAGTATAGCCTGGACTAGCTGGGAGACCCAGTACTTC. It yields the protein CASSIAWTSWETQYF. The chain has TRBV19 and TRBJ2-5; TRBD2 agrees at 8 bases. The germline V gene encodes CDR1 LNHDA and CDR2 SQIVND (reference sequence). V was clipped by 1 base and J by 5 bases; unmatched bases: 6. The CDR3 sequence is 15 residues long.